Below are 27 T cell receptor beta chains sequenced from a single sample in a study of blood T cell repertoires in COVID-19. TCRdb's table, derived via immunoSEQ multiplex PCR, lists solely in-frame clones and lacks some. Counted here are 50,000 to 55,000 clones, more than 70% occurring once; the ten biggest clones make up approximately 6.4%. The sequencing input was peripheral blood. These receptor sequences come from a man in his 60s with acute or convalescent COVID-19.

The V gene is TRBV6-5, the J gene TRBJ2-7, with TRBD1 identical over 9 bases. Germline V gene lookup returns CDR1 MNHEY and CDR2 SVGAGI. The V segment lost 9 bases and the J segment 0 bases; nucleotides outside the gene matches: 9. This CDR3 contains 15 residues. The CDR3 here is CASDKGQGYSYEQYF. DNA for the CDR3: TGTGCCAGTGATAAGGGACAGGGCTACTCCTACGAGCAGTACTTC.

CDR3: CASSLGEREAPQYF. The CDR3 coding sequence is TGCGCCAGCAGCTTGGGAGAGCGGGAGGCCCCGCAGTATTTT. This sequence joins TRBV5-1 and TRBJ2-3, with 9 positions matching TRBD2. Trimming at V came to 0 bases and at J to 10 bases, leaving 6 bases not matched to a gene. The germline V gene encodes CDR1 SGHRS and CDR2 YFSETQ. There are 14 residues in the CDR3.

This sequence joins TRBV7-2 and TRBJ2-1; no definite D call. Germline loops: CDR1 SGHTA, CDR2 FQGNSA. The CDR3 loop spans 12 amino acids. The V and J ends lost 5 bases and 3 bases respectively, with 5 bases between them. The CDR3 DNA is TGTGCCAGCAGCGAGCTCTACAATGAGCAGTTCTTC. It is translated as CASSELYNEQFF.

CDR3 sequence (DNA): TGTGCCAGCAGTTACTCGAAGGGGACTAGAGGCAATGAGCAGTTCTTC. It specifies CASSYSKGTRGNEQFF. The gene calls are TRBV6-5 and TRBJ2-1; TRBD2 aligns across 8 bases. The V segment lost 0 bases and the J segment 6 bases; nucleotides outside the gene matches: 7. Germline assignment: CDR1 MNHEY and CDR2 SVGAGI. The CDR3 is 16 amino acids.

The gene calls are TRBV15 and TRBJ2-7; TRBD1 aligns across 7 bases. Germline-derived CDR1 and CDR2 are LNHNV and YYDKDF (reference sequence). The CDR3 runs to 16 residues. The junction had 7 bases not matched to a gene; V was cut back by 2 bases and J by 0 bases. CDR3 DNA sequence: TGTGCCACCAGCAGACCGACAGGGTCGAACTCCTACGAGCAGTACTTC. It encodes CATSRPTGSNSYEQYF.

Turning to this clone: One end of the junction does not line up with germline, which may come from a read error. V usage is TRBV7-9 and J usage is TRBJ2-1; 9 positions match TRBD2. CDR1 is SEHNR and CDR2 is FQNEAQ in the germline V gene (reference sequence). This CDR3 is built from 14 residues. The CDR3 loop is CSSGRPISYNEQFF. In nucleotides, the CDR3 is TGTTCCAGCGGGAGGCCAATTTCCTACAATGAGCAGTTCTTC.

The chain recombines TRBV5-4 with TRBJ2-2; D gene unclear. CDR3 length: 15 residues. Germline V gene data show CDR1 as SGHNT and CDR2 as YYREEE (reference sequence). The V and J ends lost 1 base and 1 base respectively, with 8 bases between them. CDR3 sequence (DNA): TGTGCCAGCAGCTTGTCCCCAGGGAACACCGGGGAGCTGTTTTTT. This codes for CASSLSPGNTGELFF.

This CDR3 reads CASTRTASNTEAFF. The CDR3 bases are TGTGCCAGCACCCGGACAGCTTCGAACACTGAAGCTTTCTTT. This chain links TRBV9 with TRBJ1-1; TRBD1 might be the D (6 bases). The CDR3 runs to 14 residues. Germline-derived CDR1 and CDR2 are SGDLS and YYNGEE. V lost 6 bases and J lost 1, with 13 bases in between.

The gene calls are TRBV7-2 and TRBJ1-3; D gene unclear. Between the trimmed V and J ends, which lost 5 bases and 3 bases, there was a span of 14 bases. This CDR3 comprises 15 residues. The germline V gene has CDR1 SGHTA and CDR2 FQGNSA. The CDR3 here is CASSPNSGGGNTIYF. In DNA, the CDR3 is TGTGCCAGCAGCCCAAATTCCGGCGGTGGAAACACCATATATTTT.

The table lists this clone with a count of one. The J gene is TRBJ1-2, the V gene TRBV28; the D is unclear. The CDR3 has 12 amino acids. V shed 2 bases and J shed 8 bases, with 9 bases lying between them. The germline CDR1 and CDR2 sequences are MDHEN and SYDVKM. The CDR3 here is CASSLGRQGYTF. CDR3 sequence (DNA): TGTGCCAGCAGTTTAGGCCGTCAGGGCTACACCTTC.

The rearrangement joins TRBV4-1 to TRBJ1-1; D not resolved. Per germline, CDR1 MGHRA and CDR2 YSYEKL. V lost 1 base and J 6 bases, leaving 6 bases between the germline ends. The CDR3 is made up of 12 amino acids. CDR3 in amino acids: CASSQGGAEAFF. CDR3 DNA: TGCGCCAGCAGCCAAGGCGGAGCTGAAGCTTTCTTT.

This chain links TRBV7-8 with TRBJ1-1, with 8 bases matching TRBD1. Germline V gives CDR1 SGHVS, CDR2 FQNEAQ. This CDR3 is built from 14 residues. The V and J ends lost 5 bases and 3 bases, in that order; junction bases with no gene match: 5. The CDR3 sequence: CASSQTGAHTEAFF. CDR3 nucleotide sequence: TGTGCCAGCAGCCAGACAGGGGCCCACACTGAAGCTTTCTTT.

The chain combines TRBV27 with TRBJ2-1; 9 bases are a match to TRBD2. Germline loops: CDR1 MNHEY, CDR2 SMNVEV (reference sequence). The CDR3 has 16 residues. V lost 6 bases and J lost 8; bases outside the gene matches: 14. CDR3 in DNA: TGTGCCAGCAGGCCCCTGACGGGACTAGCATTTGATGAGCAGTTCTTC. Its translation is CASRPLTGLAFDEQFF.

This chain connects TRBV29-1 to TRBJ1-5, with 7 bases that match TRBD1. From germline, CDR1 is SQVTM and CDR2 ANQGSEA. V lost 4 bases to trimming and J lost 5 bases; unmatched junction nucleotides: 8. The CDR3 sequence is 14 residues long. The CDR3 nucleotides are TGCAGCGTTGGAAGAGGGGGCGCGGATCAGCCCCAGCATTTT. Residues: CSVGRGGADQPQHF. The whole variable domain, filled in from reference TRBV29-1 and TRBJ1-5, reads SAVISQKPSRDICQRGTSLTIQCQVDSQVTMMFWYRQQPGQSLTLIATANQGSEATYESGFVIDKFPISRPNLTFSTLTVSNMSPEDSSIYLCSVGRGGADQPQHFGDGTRLSIL.

The genes are TRBV15 and TRBJ2-3, with D perhaps matching TRBD1 (5 bases). Trimming removed 3 bases at V and 11 bases at J, with 15 bases between. The CDR3 is made up of 13 amino acids. Germline V gene lookup returns CDR1 LNHNV and CDR2 YYDKDF (reference sequence). CDR3 DNA sequence: TGTGCCACCAGCAGCGCAGGGCAATTTTGGCAGTATTTT. Residues: CATSSAGQFWQYF.

The gene calls are TRBV13 and TRBJ1-5, with D possibly TRBD1 on 6 matching bases. The germline V gene encodes CDR1 PRHDT and CDR2 FYEKMQ (reference sequence). The CDR3 length is 13 residues. The ends were cut back, 5 bases at V and 4 bases at J, with 9 bases in the middle. The DNA for the CDR3 is TGTGCCAGCAGCCAGGGGCTAAATCAGCCCCAGCATTTT. As protein: CASSQGLNQPQHF.

The chain is built from TRBV12-3 or TRBV12-4 and TRBJ2-1; D remains unclear. The CDR3 has 12 residues. V was pared by 5 bases and J by 12 bases, with 14 bases between. Here the CDR3 DNA reads TGTGCCAGCAGTCTGATGCCGCCGGGGCAGTTCTTC. This translates into CASSLMPPGQFF.

The chain carries TRBV7-9 and TRBJ1-2; 7 nucleotides line up with TRBD1. Trimming took 1 base from V and 4 from J; bases not matched to a gene: 6. This CDR3 spans 15 amino acids. The germline V gene has CDR1 SEHNR and CDR2 FQNEAQ (reference sequence). CDR3 nucleotide sequence: TGTGCCAGCAGCTTAGGGGACAGCTCAATCTATGGCTACACCTTC. Translation: CASSLGDSSIYGYTF.

The chain combines TRBV7-3 with TRBJ2-1; 8 nucleotides align to TRBD2. Germline lookup yields CDR1 SGHTA and CDR2 FQGTGA. The ends lost 5 bases at V and 2 bases at J; junction bases unmatched: 5. The CDR3 runs 15 residues. The CDR3: CASSLKAGAYNEQFF. Here the CDR3 DNA reads TGTGCCAGCAGCCTCAAAGCGGGAGCCTACAATGAGCAGTTCTTC.

The chain employs TRBV13 and TRBJ2-1; 15 nucleotides agree with TRBD2. The CDR3 is 15 amino acids. With V trimmed by 5 bases and J by 7 bases, 3 bases remained unmatched. The germline CDR1 and CDR2 sequences are PRHDT and FYEKMQ (reference sequence). The CDR3 DNA reads as TGTGCCAGCAGCGCGGGGACTAGCGGGAGGAATGAGCAGTTCTTC. Its protein is CASSAGTSGRNEQFF.

This chain connects TRBV6-5 to TRBJ1-1; 10 nucleotides line up with TRBD1. Germline CDR1 is MNHEY and CDR2 is SVGAGI. CDR3 length: 14 amino acids. With V trimmed by 2 bases and J by 5 bases, 2 bases remained unmatched. CDR3 sequence (DNA): TGTGCCAGCAGTTACGGGACAGGGGAAACTGAAGCTTTCTTT. Residues: CASSYGTGETEAFF.

This chain joins TRBV19 and TRBJ1-2, with 10 bases fitting TRBD1. CDR1 is LNHDA, CDR2 SQIVND, per germline (reference sequence). The CDR3 consists of 14 residues. J gave up 8 bases and V 2 bases, and 5 bases lay outside the gene matches. This CDR3 reads CASSIPGQGNGYTF. CDR3 DNA sequence: TGTGCCAGTAGTATACCGGGACAGGGGAACGGCTACACCTTC.

The chain has TRBV10-3 and TRBJ2-5, with TRBD2 matching 10 bases. The V gene's germline CDR1 is ENHRY and CDR2 SYGVKD. Germline trimming cut 0 bases from V and 5 bases from J; bases unmatched to any gene: 9. This CDR3 region has 17 residues. CDR3 bases: TGTGCCATCAGTGAGTCTGGCAGCGGGAGGGCCGGTGAGACCCAGTACTTC. As protein: CAISESGSGRAGETQYF.

The chain carries TRBV28 and TRBJ2-3; 9 positions agree with TRBD1. The CDR3 contains 21 residues. The V segment lost 2 bases and the J segment 0 bases; nucleotides outside the gene matches: 18. Germline V gene sequence: CDR1 MDHEN, CDR2 SYDVKM. CDR3 sequence (DNA): TGTGCCAGCAGTTTAACAGGGGGCGCCTCCTTTTTCCCGTTTAGCACAGATACGCAGTATTTT. It is translated as CASSLTGGASFFPFSTDTQYF.

The J gene is TRBJ2-7, the V gene TRBV30, with D perhaps TRBD2 (5 bases). Looked up from germline, CDR1 is GTSNPN and CDR2 is SVGIG (reference sequence). V was trimmed by 0 bases and J by 6 bases, leaving 12 bases between them. The CDR3 totals 13 residues. CDR3 bases: TGTGCCTGGAGTGTACAACTAGAAGGCGAGCAGTACTTC. Protein: CAWSVQLEGEQYF. The full variable domain, rest sourced from reference TRBV30 and TRBJ2-7, is SQTIHQWPATLVQPVGSPLSLECTVEGTSNPNLYWYRQAAGRGLQLLFYSVGIGQISSEVPQNLSASRPQDRQFILSSKKLLLSDSGFYLCAWSVQLEGEQYFGPGTRLTVT.

The chain recombines TRBV7-2 with TRBJ2-2; 7 nucleotides match TRBD1. This CDR3 region has 18 residues. Germline V gives CDR1 SGHTA, CDR2 FQGNSA. V lost 5 bases and J lost 5; bases outside the gene matches: 17. CDR3 sequence reads: CASSPGTVVGGQTGELFF. For the CDR3, the DNA is TGTGCCAGCAGCCCCGGGACAGTAGTTGGGGGACAAACCGGGGAGCTGTTTTTT.

The chain carries TRBV7-3 and TRBJ2-6; the D gene is possibly TRBD1 (6 bases). This CDR3 contains 13 residues. Trimming cost V 10 bases and J 1 base, with 8 bases left between them. Germline V gene lookup returns CDR1 SGHTA and CDR2 FQGTGA. CDR3 bases: TGTGCCATACAGGGTTCTGGGGCCAACGTCCTGACTTTC. Its translation is CAIQGSGANVLTF. Variable domain in full (rest from reference TRBV7-3 and TRBJ2-6): GAGVSQTPSNKVTEKGKYVELRCDPISGHTALYWYRQSLGQGPEFLIYFQGTGAADDSGLPNDRFFAVRPEGSVSTLKIQRTERGDSAVYLCAIQGSGANVLTFGAGSRLTVL.